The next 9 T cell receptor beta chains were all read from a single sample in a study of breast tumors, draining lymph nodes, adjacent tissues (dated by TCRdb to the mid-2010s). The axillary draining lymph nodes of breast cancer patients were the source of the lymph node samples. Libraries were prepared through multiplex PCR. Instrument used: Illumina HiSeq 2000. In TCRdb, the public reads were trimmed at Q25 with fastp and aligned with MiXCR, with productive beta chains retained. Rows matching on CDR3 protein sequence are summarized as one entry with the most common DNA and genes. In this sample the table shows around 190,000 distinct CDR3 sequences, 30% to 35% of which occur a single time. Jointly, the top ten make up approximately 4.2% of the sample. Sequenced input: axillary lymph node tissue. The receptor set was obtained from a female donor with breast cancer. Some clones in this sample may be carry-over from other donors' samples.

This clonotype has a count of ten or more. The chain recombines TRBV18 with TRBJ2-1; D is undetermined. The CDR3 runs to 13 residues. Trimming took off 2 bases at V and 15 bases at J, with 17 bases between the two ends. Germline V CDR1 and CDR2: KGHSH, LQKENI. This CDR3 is CASSPSPQHDAFF. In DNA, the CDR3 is TGTGCCAGCTCACCATCACCGCAACACGATGCGTTCTTC.

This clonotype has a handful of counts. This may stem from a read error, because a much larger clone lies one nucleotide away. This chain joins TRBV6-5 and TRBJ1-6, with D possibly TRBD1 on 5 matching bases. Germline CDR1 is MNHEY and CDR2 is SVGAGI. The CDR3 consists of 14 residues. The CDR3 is CASSHSSGGPPLHF. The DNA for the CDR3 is TGTGCCAGCAGTCACTCATCCGGGGGTCCACCCCTCCACTTT.

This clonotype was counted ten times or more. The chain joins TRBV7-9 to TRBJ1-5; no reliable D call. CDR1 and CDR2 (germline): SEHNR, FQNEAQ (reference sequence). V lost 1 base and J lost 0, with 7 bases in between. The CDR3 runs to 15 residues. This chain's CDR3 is CASSLGDNSNQPQHF. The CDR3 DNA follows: TGTGCCAGCAGCTTAGGCGATAATAGCAATCAGCCCCAGCATTTT.

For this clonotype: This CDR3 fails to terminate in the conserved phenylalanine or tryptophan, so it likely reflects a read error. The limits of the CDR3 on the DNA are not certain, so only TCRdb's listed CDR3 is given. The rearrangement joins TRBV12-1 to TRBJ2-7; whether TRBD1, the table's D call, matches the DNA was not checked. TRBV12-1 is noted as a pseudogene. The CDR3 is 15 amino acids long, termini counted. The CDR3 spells CASSPVTVSSYEQYS.

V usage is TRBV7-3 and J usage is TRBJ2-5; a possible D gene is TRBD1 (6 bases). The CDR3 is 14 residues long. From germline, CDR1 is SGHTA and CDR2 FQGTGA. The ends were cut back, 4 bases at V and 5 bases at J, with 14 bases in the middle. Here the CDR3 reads CASSSTTGKETQYF. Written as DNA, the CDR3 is TGTGCCAGCAGCTCAACCACAGGGAAGGAGACCCAGTACTTC.

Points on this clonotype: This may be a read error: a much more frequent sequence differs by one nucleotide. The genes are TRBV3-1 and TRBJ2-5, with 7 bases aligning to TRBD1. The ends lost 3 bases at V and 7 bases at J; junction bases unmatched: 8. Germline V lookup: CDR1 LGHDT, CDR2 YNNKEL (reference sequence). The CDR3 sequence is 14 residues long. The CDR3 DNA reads TGTGCCAGCAGCCACCCGGACAGGTTTCCGACCCAGTACTTC. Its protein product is CASSHPDRFPTQYF.

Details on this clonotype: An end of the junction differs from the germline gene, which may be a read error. The CDR3 sequence is CASSRQTGMNTEAVF. Here the CDR3 DNA reads TGTGCCAGCAGCCGCCAGACAGGGATGAACACTGAAGCTGTCTTT. This rearrangement joins TRBV7-2 to TRBJ1-1; TRBD1 matches at 7 bases. The length of the CDR3 is 15 residues. CDR1 is SGHTA and CDR2 is FQGNSA in the germline V gene. Using reference TRBV7-2 and TRBJ1-1 for the parts outside the CDR3, the full variable domain is GAGVSQSPSNKVTEKGKDVELRCDPISGHTALYWYRQSLGQGLEFLIYFQGNSAPDKSGLPSDRFSAERTGGSVSTLTIQRTQQEDSAVYLCASSRQTGMNTEAVFGQGTRLTVV.

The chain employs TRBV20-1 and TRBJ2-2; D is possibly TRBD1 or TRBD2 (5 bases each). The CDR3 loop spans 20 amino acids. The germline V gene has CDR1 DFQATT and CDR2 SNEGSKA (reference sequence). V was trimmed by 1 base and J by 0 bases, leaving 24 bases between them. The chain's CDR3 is CSARVGTGPQGCANTGELFF. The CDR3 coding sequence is TGCAGTGCTAGAGTGGGGACGGGTCCCCAGGGCTGTGCGAACACCGGGGAGCTGTTTTTT.

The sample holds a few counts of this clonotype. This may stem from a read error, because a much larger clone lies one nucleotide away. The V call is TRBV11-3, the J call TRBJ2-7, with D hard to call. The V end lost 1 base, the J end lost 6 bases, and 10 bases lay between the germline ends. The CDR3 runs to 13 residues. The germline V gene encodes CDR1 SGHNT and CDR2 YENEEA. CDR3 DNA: TGTGCCAGCAGCTTAGGAGAGCACTCCGAGCAGTACTTC. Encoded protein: CASSLGEHSEQYF.